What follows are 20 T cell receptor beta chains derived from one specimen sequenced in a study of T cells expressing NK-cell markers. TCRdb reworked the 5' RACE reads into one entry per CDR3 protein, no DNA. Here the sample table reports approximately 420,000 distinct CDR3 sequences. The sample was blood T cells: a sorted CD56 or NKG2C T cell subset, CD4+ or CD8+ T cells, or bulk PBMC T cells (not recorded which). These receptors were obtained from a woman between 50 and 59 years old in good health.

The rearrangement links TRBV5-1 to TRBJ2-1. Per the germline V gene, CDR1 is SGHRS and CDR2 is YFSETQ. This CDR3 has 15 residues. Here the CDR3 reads CASRADGAIYNEQFF.

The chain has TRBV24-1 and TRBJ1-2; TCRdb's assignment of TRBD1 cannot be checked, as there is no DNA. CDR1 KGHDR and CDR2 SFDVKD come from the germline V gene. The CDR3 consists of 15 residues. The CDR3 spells CATSVTGGPHYGYTF.

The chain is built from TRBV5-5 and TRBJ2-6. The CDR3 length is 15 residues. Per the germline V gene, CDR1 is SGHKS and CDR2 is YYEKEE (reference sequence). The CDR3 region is CASSLDSFGANVLTF.

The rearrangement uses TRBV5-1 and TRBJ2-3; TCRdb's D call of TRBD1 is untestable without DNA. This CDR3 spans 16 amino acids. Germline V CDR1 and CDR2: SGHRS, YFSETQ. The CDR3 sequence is CASSSRDRGLTDTQYF.

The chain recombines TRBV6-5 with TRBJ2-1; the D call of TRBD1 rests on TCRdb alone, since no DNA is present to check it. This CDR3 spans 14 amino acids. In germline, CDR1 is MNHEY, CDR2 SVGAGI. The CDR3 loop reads CASSQQGSYNEQFF.

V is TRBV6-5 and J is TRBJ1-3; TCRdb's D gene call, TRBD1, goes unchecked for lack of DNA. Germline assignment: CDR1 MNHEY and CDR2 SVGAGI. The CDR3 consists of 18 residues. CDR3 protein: CASSATGTGGPSGNTIYF.

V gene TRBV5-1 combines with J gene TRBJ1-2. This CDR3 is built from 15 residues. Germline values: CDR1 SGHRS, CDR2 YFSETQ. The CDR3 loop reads CASSLTPTSNYGYTF.

CDR3 region: CASSLGTGSHTDTQYF. The chain is built from TRBV27 and TRBJ2-3; TCRdb calls TRBD1, which cannot be checked without DNA. The CDR3 consists of 16 residues. Germline lookup yields CDR1 MNHEY and CDR2 SMNVEV (reference sequence).

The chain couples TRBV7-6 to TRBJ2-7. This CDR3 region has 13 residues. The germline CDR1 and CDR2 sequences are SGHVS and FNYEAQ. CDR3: CASSLAANAEQYF.

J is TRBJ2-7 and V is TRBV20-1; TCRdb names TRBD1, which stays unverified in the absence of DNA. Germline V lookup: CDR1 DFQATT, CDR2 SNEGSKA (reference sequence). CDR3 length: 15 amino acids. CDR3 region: CSARSLGTNPYEQYF.

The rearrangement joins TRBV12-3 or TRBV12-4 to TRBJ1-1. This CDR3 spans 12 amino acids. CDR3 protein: CASSLGYTEAFF.

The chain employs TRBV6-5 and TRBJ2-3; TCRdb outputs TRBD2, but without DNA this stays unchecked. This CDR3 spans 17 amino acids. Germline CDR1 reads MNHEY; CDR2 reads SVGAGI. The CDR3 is CASSYSSGGRALDTQYF.

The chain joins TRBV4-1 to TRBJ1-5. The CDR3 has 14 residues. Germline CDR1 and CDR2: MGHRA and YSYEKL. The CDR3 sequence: CASSQELGNQPQHF.

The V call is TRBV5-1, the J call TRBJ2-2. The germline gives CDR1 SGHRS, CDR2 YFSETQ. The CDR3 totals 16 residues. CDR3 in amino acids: CASSLVVTANTGELFF.

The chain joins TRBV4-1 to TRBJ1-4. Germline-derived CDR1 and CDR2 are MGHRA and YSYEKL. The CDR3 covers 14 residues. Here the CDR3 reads CASSQHEGGEKLFF.

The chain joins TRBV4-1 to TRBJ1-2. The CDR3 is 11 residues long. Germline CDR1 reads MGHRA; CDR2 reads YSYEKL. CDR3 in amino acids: CASSHGGVYTF.

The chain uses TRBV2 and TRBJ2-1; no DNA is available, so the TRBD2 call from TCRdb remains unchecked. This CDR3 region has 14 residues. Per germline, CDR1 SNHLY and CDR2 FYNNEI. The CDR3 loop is CASLRTSGGNEQFF.

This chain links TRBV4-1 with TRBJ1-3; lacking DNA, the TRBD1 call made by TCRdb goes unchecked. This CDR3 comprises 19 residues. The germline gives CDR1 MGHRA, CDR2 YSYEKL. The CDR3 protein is CASSQDLGTGYRVENTIYF.

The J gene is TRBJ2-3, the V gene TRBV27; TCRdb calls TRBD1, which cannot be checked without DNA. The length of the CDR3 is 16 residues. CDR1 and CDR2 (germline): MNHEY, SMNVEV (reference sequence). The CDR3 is CASSLALGTGTDTQYF.

The CDR3 spells CASSLKLGDTEAFF. V and J are TRBV5-1 and TRBJ1-1. CDR1 and CDR2 (germline): SGHRS, YFSETQ. CDR3 length: 14 amino acids.